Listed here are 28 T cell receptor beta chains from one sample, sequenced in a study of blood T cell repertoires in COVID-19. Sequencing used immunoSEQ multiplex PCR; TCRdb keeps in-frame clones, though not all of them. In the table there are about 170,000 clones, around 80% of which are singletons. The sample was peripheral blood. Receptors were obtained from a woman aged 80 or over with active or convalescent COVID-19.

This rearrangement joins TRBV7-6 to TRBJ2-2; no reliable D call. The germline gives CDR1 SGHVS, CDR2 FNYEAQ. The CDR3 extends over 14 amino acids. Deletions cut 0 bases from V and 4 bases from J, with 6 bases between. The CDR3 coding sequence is TGTGCCAGCAGCTTAGCCTCGGGCACCGGGGAGCTGTTTTTT. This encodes CASSLASGTGELFF.

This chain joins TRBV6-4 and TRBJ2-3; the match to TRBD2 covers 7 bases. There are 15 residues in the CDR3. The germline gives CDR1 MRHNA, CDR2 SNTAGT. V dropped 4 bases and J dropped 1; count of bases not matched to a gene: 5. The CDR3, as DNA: TGTGCCAGCAGTGGAGAGGCGGGGGGCACAGATACGCAGTATTTT. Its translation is CASSGEAGGTDTQYF.

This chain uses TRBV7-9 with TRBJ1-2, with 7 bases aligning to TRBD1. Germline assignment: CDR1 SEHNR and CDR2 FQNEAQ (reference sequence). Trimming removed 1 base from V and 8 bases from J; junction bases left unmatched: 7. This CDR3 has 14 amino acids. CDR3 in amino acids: CASSLGGTVGGYTF. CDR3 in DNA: TGTGCCAGCAGCTTAGGGGGGACAGTTGGAGGCTACACCTTC. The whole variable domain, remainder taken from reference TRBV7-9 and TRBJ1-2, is DTGVSQNPRHKITKRGQNVTFRCDPISEHNRLYWYRQTLGQGPEFLTYFQNEAQLEKSRLLSDRFSAERPKGSFSTLEIQRTEQGDSAMYLCASSLGGTVGGYTFGSGTRLTVV.

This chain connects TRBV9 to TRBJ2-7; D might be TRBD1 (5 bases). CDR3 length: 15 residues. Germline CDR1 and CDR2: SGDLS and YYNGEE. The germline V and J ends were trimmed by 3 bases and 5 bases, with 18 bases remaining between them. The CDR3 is CASSATDGRENEQYF. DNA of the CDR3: TGTGCCAGCAGCGCGACAGATGGCAGGGAAAACGAGCAGTACTTC.

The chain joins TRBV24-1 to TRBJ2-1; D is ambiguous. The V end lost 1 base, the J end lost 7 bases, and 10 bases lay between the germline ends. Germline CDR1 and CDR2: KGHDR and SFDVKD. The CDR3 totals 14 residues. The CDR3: CATSDFSGSNEQFF. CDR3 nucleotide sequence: TGTGCCACCAGTGATTTCTCGGGTTCGAATGAGCAGTTCTTC.

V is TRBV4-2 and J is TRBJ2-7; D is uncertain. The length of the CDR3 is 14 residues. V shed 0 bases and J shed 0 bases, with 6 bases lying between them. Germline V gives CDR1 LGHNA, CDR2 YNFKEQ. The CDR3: CASSQDTVSYEQYF. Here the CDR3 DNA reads TGTGCCAGCAGCCAAGATACTGTCTCCTACGAGCAGTACTTC.

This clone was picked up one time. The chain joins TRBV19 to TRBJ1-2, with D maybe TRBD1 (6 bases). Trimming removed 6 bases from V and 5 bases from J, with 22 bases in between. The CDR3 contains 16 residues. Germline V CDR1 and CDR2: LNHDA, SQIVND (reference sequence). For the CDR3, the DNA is TGTGCCAGTAGCCGGACGCACAGGGCCCCTAGGTATGGCTACACCTTC. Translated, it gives CASSRTHRAPRYGYTF.

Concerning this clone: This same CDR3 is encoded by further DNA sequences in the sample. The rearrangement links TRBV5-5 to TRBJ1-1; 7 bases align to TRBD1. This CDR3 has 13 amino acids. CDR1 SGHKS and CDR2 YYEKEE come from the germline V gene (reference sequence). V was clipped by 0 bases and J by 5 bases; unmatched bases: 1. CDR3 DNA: TGTGCCAGCAGCTTGGACAGGGGTACTGAAGCTTTCTTT. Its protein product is CASSLDRGTEAFF. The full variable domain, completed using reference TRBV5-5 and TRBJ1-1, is DAGVTQSPTHLIKTRGQQVTLRCSPISGHKSVSWYQQVLGQGPQFIFQYYEKEERGRGNFPDRFSARQFPNYSSELNVNALLLGDSALYLCASSLDRGTEAFFGQGTRLTVV.

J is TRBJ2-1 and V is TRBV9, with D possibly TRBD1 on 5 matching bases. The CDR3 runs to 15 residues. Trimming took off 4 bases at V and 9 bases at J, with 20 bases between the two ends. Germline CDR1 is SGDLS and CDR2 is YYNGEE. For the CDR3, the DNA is TGTGCCAGCAGCCCCTTCCCCCAGGGTCCAGCTGAGCAGTTCTTC. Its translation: CASSPFPQGPAEQFF.

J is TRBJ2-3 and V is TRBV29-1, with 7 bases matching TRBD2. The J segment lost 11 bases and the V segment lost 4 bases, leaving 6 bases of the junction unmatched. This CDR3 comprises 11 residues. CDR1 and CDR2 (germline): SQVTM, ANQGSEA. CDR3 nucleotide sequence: TGCAGCGTTGGGGGGGGAATAGAGCAGTATTTT. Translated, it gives CSVGGGIEQYF.

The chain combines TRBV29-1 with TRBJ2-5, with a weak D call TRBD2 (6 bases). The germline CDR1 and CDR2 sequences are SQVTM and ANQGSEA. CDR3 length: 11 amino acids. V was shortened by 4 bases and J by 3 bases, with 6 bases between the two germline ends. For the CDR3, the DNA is TGCAGCGTTGGGGGGGAAGAGACCCAGTACTTC. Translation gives CSVGGEETQYF.

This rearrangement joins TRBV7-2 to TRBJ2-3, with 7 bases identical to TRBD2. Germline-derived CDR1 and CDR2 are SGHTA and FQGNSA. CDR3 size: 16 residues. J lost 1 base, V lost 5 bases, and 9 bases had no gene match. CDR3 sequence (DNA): TGTGCCAGCAGCCCCGGGCCAGGGAGGGGCACAGATACGCAGTATTTT. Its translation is CASSPGPGRGTDTQYF.

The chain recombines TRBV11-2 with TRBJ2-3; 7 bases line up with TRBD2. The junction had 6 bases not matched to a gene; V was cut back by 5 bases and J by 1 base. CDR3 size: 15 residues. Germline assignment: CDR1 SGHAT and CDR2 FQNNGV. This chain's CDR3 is CASSPTRGGTDTQYF. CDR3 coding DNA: TGTGCCAGCAGCCCCACCCGGGGGGGCACAGATACGCAGTATTTT.

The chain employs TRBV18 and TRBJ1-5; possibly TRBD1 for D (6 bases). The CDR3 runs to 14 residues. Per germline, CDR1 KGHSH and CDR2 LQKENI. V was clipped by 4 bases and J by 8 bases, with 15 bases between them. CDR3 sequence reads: CASSRGQGWEPQHF. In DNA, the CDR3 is TGTGCCAGCTCACGAGGGCAGGGGTGGGAGCCCCAGCATTTT. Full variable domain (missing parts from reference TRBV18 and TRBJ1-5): NAGVMQNPRHLVRRRGQEARLRCSPMKGHSHVYWYRQLPEEGLKFMVYLQKENIIDESGMPKERFSAEFPKEGPSILRIQQVVRGDSAAYFCASSRGQGWEPQHFGDGTRLSIL.

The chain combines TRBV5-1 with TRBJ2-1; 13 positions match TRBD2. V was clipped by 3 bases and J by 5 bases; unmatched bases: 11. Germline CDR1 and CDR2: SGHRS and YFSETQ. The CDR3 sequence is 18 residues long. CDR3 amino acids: CASSSGLAGEARNNEQFF. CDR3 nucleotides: TGCGCCAGCAGCTCCGGACTAGCGGGGGAGGCGAGAAACAATGAGCAGTTCTTC.

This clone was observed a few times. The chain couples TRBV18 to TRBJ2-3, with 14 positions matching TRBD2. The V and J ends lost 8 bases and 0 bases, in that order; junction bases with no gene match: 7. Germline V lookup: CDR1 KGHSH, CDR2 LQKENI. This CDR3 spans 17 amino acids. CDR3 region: CASAGTSGGISTDTQYF. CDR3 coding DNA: TGTGCCAGCGCCGGGACTAGCGGGGGCATTAGCACAGATACGCAGTATTTT.

The CDR3 sequence: CASSYSGQGGEQYF. CDR3 nucleotides: TGTGCCAGCAGTTACTCGGGACAGGGTGGGGAGCAGTACTTC. The chain recombines TRBV6-5 with TRBJ2-7; TRBD1 agrees at 9 bases. The CDR3 totals 14 residues. Germline V gene sequence: CDR1 MNHEY, CDR2 SVGAGI. The J segment lost 7 bases and the V segment lost 0 bases, leaving 4 bases of the junction unmatched.

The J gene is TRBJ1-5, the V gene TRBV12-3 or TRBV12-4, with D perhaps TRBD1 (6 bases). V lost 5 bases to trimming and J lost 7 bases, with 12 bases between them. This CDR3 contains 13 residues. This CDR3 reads CASSNREGQPQHF. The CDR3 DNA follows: TGTGCCAGCAGTAACAGGGAGGGGCAGCCCCAGCATTTT.

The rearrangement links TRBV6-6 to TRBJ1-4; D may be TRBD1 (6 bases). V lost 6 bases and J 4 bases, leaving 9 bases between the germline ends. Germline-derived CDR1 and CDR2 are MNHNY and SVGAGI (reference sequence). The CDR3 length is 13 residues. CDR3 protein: CASRQGFNEKLFF. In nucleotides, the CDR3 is TGTGCCAGCAGACAGGGTTTTAATGAAAAACTGTTTTTT.

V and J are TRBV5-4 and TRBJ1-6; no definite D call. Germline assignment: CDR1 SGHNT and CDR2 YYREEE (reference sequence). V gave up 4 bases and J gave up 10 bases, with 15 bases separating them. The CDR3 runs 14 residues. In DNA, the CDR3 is TGTGCCAGCAGCCTTACAAGCGGGCAATCACCCCTCCACTTT. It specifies CASSLTSGQSPLHF.

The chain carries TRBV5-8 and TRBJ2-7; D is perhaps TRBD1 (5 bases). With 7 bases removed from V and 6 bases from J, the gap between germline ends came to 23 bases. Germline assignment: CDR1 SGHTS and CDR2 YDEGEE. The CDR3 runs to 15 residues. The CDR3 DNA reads TGTGCCAGCCTCAAAAACCGGACATCCATAAGCGAGCAGTACTTC. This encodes CASLKNRTSISEQYF. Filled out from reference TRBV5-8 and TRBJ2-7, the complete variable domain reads EAGVTQSPTHLIKTRGQQATLRCSPISGHTSVYWYQQALGLGLQFLLWYDEGEERNRGNFPPRFSGRQFPNYSSELNVNALELEDSALYLCASLKNRTSISEQYFGPGTRLTVT.

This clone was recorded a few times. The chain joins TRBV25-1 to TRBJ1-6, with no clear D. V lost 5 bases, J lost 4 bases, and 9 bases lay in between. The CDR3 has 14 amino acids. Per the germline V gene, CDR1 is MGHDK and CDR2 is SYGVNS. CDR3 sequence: CASSSPGYNSPLHF. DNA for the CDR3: TGTGCCAGCAGTTCCCCCGGGTATAATTCACCCCTCCACTTT.

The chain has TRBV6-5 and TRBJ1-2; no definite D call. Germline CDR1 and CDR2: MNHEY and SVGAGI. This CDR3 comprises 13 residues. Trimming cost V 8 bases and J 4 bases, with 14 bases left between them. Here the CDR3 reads CASSDRGAYGYTF. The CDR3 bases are TGTGCCAGCTCCGACCGGGGTGCCTATGGCTACACCTTC.

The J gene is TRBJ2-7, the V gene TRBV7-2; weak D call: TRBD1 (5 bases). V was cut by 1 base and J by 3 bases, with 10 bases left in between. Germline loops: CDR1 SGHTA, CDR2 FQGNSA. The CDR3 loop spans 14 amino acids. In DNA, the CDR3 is TGTGCCAGCAGCTTAGAGGGCAGGGACTACGAGCAGTACTTC. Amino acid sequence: CASSLEGRDYEQYF.

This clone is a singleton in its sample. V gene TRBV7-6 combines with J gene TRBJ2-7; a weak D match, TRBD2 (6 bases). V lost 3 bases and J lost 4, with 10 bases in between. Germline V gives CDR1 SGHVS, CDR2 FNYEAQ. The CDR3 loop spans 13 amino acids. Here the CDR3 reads CASSFGLAYEQYF. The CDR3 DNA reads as TGTGCCAGCAGCTTCGGGCTAGCGTACGAGCAGTACTTC.

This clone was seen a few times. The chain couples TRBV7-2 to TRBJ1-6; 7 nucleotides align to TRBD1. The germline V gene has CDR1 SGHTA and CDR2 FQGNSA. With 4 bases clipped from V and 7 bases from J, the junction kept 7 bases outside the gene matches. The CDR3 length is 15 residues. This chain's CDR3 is CASSYDRVGNSPLHF. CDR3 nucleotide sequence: TGTGCCAGCAGCTACGACAGGGTGGGGAATTCACCCCTCCACTTT.

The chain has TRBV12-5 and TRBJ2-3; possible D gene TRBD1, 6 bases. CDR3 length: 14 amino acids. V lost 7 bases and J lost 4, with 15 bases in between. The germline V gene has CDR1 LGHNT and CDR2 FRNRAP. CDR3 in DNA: TGTGCTAGTGCCTCAGGGGCGGGTGCAGATACGCAGTATTTT. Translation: CASASGAGADTQYF.

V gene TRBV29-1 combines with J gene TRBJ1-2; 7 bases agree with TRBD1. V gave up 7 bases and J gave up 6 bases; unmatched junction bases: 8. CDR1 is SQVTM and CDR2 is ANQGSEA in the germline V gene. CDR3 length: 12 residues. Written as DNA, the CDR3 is TGCAGCGCCCGAAGGACAGGAGATGGCTACACCTTC. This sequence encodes CSARRTGDGYTF.